This TCR beta chain emerged from a study of immune evolution from preneoplasia to lung adenocarcinoma. Overall study results and limits: Later-stage lesions seemingly showed higher T cell density and diversity than normal lung.

Assay: immunoSEQ multiplex PCR; the TCRdb copy retains only in-frame clones and omits some. Among about 4,800 clones listed, roughly 75% were seen once. Trimming removed 7 bases from V and 3 bases from J; junction bases left unmatched: 4. The CDR3 totals 14 residues. Germline V gene sequence: CDR1 SNHLY, CDR2 FYNNEI. Comments on this clone: The target antigen is unknown.

Specimen: FFPE normal lung tissue adjacent to the tumor. This clonotype was obtained from a person aged 50 or older with lung adenocarcinoma. The gene calls are TRBV2 and TRBJ2-1; 9 bases are shared with TRBD2. The DNA of the CDR3 is TGTGCCAGCATAATAGCGGGAGTCTACAATGAGCAGTTCTTC. Amino acids: CASIIAGVYNEQFF.